The next 22 T cell receptor beta chains were all read from a single sample in a study of beta chain features in type 1 diabetes. The investigators reverse transcribed all of the isolated RNA, so they sequenced expressed TCRB transcripts. Sequencing used immunoSEQ multiplex PCR; TCRdb keeps in-frame clones, though not all of them. The data contain 310,000 or so clones, roughly 8% of them singletons. The sequenced sample consisted of central memory CD4+ T cells from blood. All receptors derive from a woman between 18 and 29 years old in good health.

The rearrangement links TRBV5-5 to TRBJ1-1, with a weak D call TRBD1 (5 bases). Germline V CDR1 and CDR2: SGHKS, YYEKEE (reference sequence). This CDR3 has 15 amino acids. Trimming took 1 base from V and 4 from J, leaving 14 bases between them. CDR3 amino acids: CASSLQGREGTEAFF. As DNA, the CDR3 is TGTGCCAGCAGCTTGCAGGGCAGGGAAGGCACTGAAGCTTTCTTT. The full variable domain, in which reference TRBV5-5 and TRBJ1-1 provide the parts outside the CDR3, is DAGVTQSPTHLIKTRGQQVTLRCSPISGHKSVSWYQQVLGQGPQFIFQYYEKEERGRGNFPDRFSARQFPNYSSELNVNALLLGDSALYLCASSLQGREGTEAFFGQGTRLTVV.

This clone was detected a few times. The V and J genes are TRBV19 and TRBJ2-7; D unclear. Germline CDR1 LNHDA, CDR2 SQIVND (reference sequence). This CDR3 comprises 15 residues. Trimming cost V 5 bases and J 0 bases, with 14 bases left between them. This CDR3 reads CASSRRYGDSYEQYF. The CDR3 DNA reads TGTGCCAGTAGTCGACGGTACGGAGACTCCTACGAGCAGTACTTC.

The chain uses TRBV5-1 and TRBJ2-7; a possible D gene is TRBD1 (5 bases). The CDR3 is 17 amino acids. V was cut by 0 bases and J by 2 bases, with 18 bases left in between. Germline assignment: CDR1 SGHRS and CDR2 YFSETQ. The CDR3 DNA sequence: TGCGCCAGCAGCTTGGCGAATACTGGGGCCGCGACCTACGAGCAGTACTTC. Its translation is CASSLANTGAATYEQYF.

V is TRBV11-2 and J is TRBJ2-5; no clear D gene. This CDR3 spans 13 amino acids. The V end lost 2 bases, the J end lost 1 base, and 5 bases lay between the germline ends. From germline, CDR1 is SGHAT and CDR2 FQNNGV. The CDR3 DNA reads TGTGCCAGCAGCTTATCGGGCCAAGAGACCCAGTACTTC. It is translated as CASSLSGQETQYF.

The chain uses TRBV9 and TRBJ2-3, with 10 bases identical to TRBD2. V shed 3 bases, J shed 1 base, and the junction held 8 bases outside the gene matches. From germline, CDR1 is SGDLS and CDR2 YYNGEE. This CDR3 comprises 17 residues. The DNA of the CDR3 is TGTGCCAGCAGCGAAATCATAGCGGGAGGTGGCACAGATACGCAGTATTTT. It encodes CASSEIIAGGGTDTQYF.

This clone has a handful of counts. V and J are TRBV7-2 and TRBJ1-2; D remains ambiguous. Germline CDR1 and CDR2: SGHTA and FQGNSA. This CDR3 has 13 residues. The V end lost 1 base, the J end lost 7 bases, and 10 bases lay between the germline ends. This chain's CDR3 is CASSLDRMGGYTF. CDR3 DNA sequence: TGTGCCAGCAGCTTAGACCGCATGGGTGGCTACACCTTC.

This clone was recorded a few times. The rearrangement joins TRBV6-5 to TRBJ2-3; D gene uncertain. The CDR3 is made up of 14 amino acids. V lost 0 bases and J lost 1, with 5 bases in between. Looked up from germline, CDR1 is MNHEY and CDR2 is SVGAGI. The CDR3 sequence is CASSYSRRTDTQYF. DNA for the CDR3: TGTGCCAGCAGTTACTCGAGGCGCACAGATACGCAGTATTTT.

This chain uses TRBV10-3 with TRBJ2-2, with D possibly TRBD2 on 6 matching bases. V was pared by 0 bases and J by 3 bases, with 11 bases between. Germline V gene sequence: CDR1 ENHRY, CDR2 SYGVKD. This CDR3 is built from 16 residues. The CDR3 DNA sequence: TGTGCCATCAGTGAGTCGGTGGCTAGCGACACCGGGGAGCTGTTTTTT. This gives the protein CAISESVASDTGELFF.

In this sample, this clone turned up a few times. The chain uses TRBV6-6 and TRBJ2-7, with a possible D match to TRBD2 (6 bases). Looked up from germline, CDR1 is MNHNY and CDR2 is SVGAGI (reference sequence). Trimming cost V 5 bases and J 4 bases, with 18 bases left between them. The CDR3 has 15 residues. DNA of the CDR3: TGTGCCAGCAGTCTAGACAATTCGGAGGGATACGAGCAGTACTTC. It codes for CASSLDNSEGYEQYF.

Concerning this clone itself: Other DNA sequences in the sample encode the same CDR3. This sequence joins TRBV27 and TRBJ1-3, with TRBD1 identical over 8 bases. The ends lost 6 bases at V and 4 bases at J; junction bases unmatched: 5. Per germline, CDR1 MNHEY and CDR2 SMNVEV (reference sequence). CDR3 length: 14 residues. The CDR3 here is CASSQTGVGNTIYF. CDR3 in DNA: TGTGCCAGCAGCCAGACAGGGGTAGGAAACACCATATATTTT.

This clone was recorded a few times. The rearrangement links TRBV28 to TRBJ1-4; D is undetermined. Germline-derived CDR1 and CDR2 are MDHEN and SYDVKM. This CDR3 region has 15 residues. The ends were cut back, 6 bases at V and 7 bases at J, with 18 bases in the middle. CDR3 coding DNA: TGTGCCAGCAGCTACCCTCGGGTGGGGAGTGAAAAACTGTTTTTT. This encodes CASSYPRVGSEKLFF.

V is TRBV6-6 and J is TRBJ2-7; D call uncertain. The V and J ends lost 0 bases and 4 bases respectively, with 16 bases between them. Germline CDR1 and CDR2: MNHNY and SVGAGI (reference sequence). The CDR3 contains 16 residues. CDR3 sequence reads: CASSYSRLGQSYEQYF. CDR3 sequence (DNA): TGTGCCAGCAGTTACTCGAGATTAGGCCAGTCTTACGAGCAGTACTTC.

V usage is TRBV29-1 and J usage is TRBJ2-1, with 12 nucleotides matching TRBD2. V lost 3 bases and J lost 8; bases outside the gene matches: 5. CDR1 is SQVTM, CDR2 ANQGSEA, per germline. The CDR3 covers 14 residues. As DNA, the CDR3 is TGCAGCGTTGATAGACTAGCGGGAGTTTATGAGCAGTTCTTC. Its protein is CSVDRLAGVYEQFF.

In its sample, this clone was seen many times. The rearrangement uses TRBV29-1 and TRBJ2-5, with D perhaps TRBD1 (6 bases). Trimming cost V 7 bases and J 5 bases, with 17 bases left between them. The CDR3 sequence is 13 residues long. Germline CDR1 and CDR2: SQVTM and ANQGSEA. In DNA, the CDR3 is TGCAGCGCTGGAAACACAGGGTACGAGACCCAGTACTTC. It encodes CSAGNTGYETQYF.

The genes are TRBV15 and TRBJ1-5; D call uncertain. Germline CDR1 LNHNV, CDR2 YYDKDF (reference sequence). Trimming took off 0 bases at V and 0 bases at J, with 6 bases between the two ends. The CDR3 sequence is 15 residues long. The CDR3 protein is CATSREPYSNQPQHF. DNA of the CDR3: TGTGCCACCAGCAGAGAACCTTATAGCAATCAGCCCCAGCATTTT.

This clone has just a few counts. V usage is TRBV5-6 and J usage is TRBJ2-7; D may be TRBD2 (6 bases). The germline V gene has CDR1 SGHDT and CDR2 YYEEEE. The CDR3 loop spans 15 amino acids. V was pared by 1 base and J by 8 bases, with 19 bases between. CDR3 DNA sequence: TGTGCCAGCAGCTTGAAGCTAGGTACCGGGGGACAGCAGTACTTC. Encoded protein: CASSLKLGTGGQQYF.

The V and J genes are TRBV18 and TRBJ2-3, with D perhaps TRBD1 (6 bases). The CDR3 contains 14 residues. Germline assignment: CDR1 KGHSH and CDR2 LQKENI. Deletions cut 5 bases from V and 2 bases from J, with 11 bases between. The CDR3, as DNA: TGTGCCAGCTCAAACAGGGCCCACACAGATACGCAGTATTTT. This codes for CASSNRAHTDTQYF.

This clone was found many times. The rearrangement uses TRBV2 and TRBJ2-6; 7 bases map to TRBD1. From germline, CDR1 is SNHLY and CDR2 FYNNEI. The CDR3 totals 14 residues. Trimming at V came to 6 bases and at J to 1 base, leaving 0 bases not matched to a gene. The CDR3 reads CASRDRSGANVLTF. The CDR3 DNA follows: TGTGCCAGCAGGGACAGGTCTGGGGCCAACGTCCTGACTTTC.

This clone was picked up a small number of times. The V and J genes are TRBV7-3 and TRBJ2-7, with TRBD2 as a possible D gene (7 bases). The CDR3 covers 13 residues. V was trimmed by 5 bases and J by 5 bases, leaving 13 bases between them. The germline CDR1 and CDR2 sequences are SGHTA and FQGTGA. The CDR3 DNA reads TGTGCCAGCAGCCTCACCGGGGGGCACGAGCAGTACTTC. As protein: CASSLTGGHEQYF.

This clone was recorded many times. This chain connects TRBV13 to TRBJ2-7, with TRBD2 matching over 14 bases. Germline V gives CDR1 PRHDT, CDR2 FYEKMQ (reference sequence). This CDR3 region has 17 residues. J gave up 2 bases and V 1 base, and 4 bases lay outside the gene matches. DNA for the CDR3: TGTGCCAGCAGCTTAGAGGGACTAGCGGGAGACCCCTACGAGCAGTACTTC. Translation: CASSLEGLAGDPYEQYF.

This clone was observed a handful of times. The gene calls are TRBV19 and TRBJ2-1; TRBD2 agrees at 10 bases. The CDR3 has 18 amino acids. Unmatched junction bases numbered 16, after V lost 4 bases and J lost 7 bases. Germline CDR1 and CDR2: LNHDA and SQIVND (reference sequence). The CDR3 region is CASSREAGGLLGGNEQFF. CDR3 coding DNA: TGTGCCAGTAGTAGGGAAGCGGGAGGGCTCTTGGGGGGGAATGAGCAGTTCTTC. Supplemented by reference TRBV19 and TRBJ2-1, the full variable domain reads DGGITQSPKYLFRKEGQNVTLSCEQNLNHDAMYWYRQDPGQGLRLIYYSQIVNDFQKGDIAEGYSVSREKKESFPLTVTSAQKNPTAFYLCASSREAGGLLGGNEQFFGPGTRLTVL.

This clone came up a few times. CDR3 coding DNA: TGTGCCAGCAGTCCCACGCGCACCGGGGAGCTGTTTTTT. This sequence encodes CASSPTRTGELFF. V and J are TRBV4-2 and TRBJ2-2; D unresolved. The CDR3 is 13 amino acids. CDR1 is LGHNA, CDR2 YNFKEQ, per germline. V shed 6 bases and J shed 4 bases, with 9 bases lying between them.